The 6 T cell receptor beta chains reported below all come from one sample, sequenced in a study of Graves' ophthalmopathy and Graves' hyperthyroidism. Amplification from RNA transcripts yielded the TCR beta CDR3 regions. The library came from an HTBI-primed first-round RT-PCR and a second-round multiplex PCR. TCRdb re-analysed the multiplex PCR reads in MiXCR, keeping a single row per CDR3 protein. Counted here are about 480,000 distinct CDR3 sequences, under 15% occurring once; the ten biggest clones make up 9.8%. The material sequenced was blood. These receptors all stem from a woman younger than 45 with Graves' ophthalmopathy.

This clonotype was observed at least ten times. The V call is TRBV7-6, the J call TRBJ1-1; D might be TRBD1 (6 bases). This CDR3 region has 16 residues. V was trimmed by 3 bases and J by 5 bases, leaving 19 bases between them. Germline CDR1 SGHVS, CDR2 FNYEAQ. The CDR3 DNA reads as TGTGCCAGCAGCTTTTCCCCACAGGGCGGGGAAACTGAAGCTTTCTTT. Protein: CASSFSPQGGETEAFF. Using reference TRBV7-6 and TRBJ1-1 for the parts outside the CDR3, the full variable domain is GAGVSQSPRYKVTKRGQDVALRCDPISGHVSLYWYRQALGQGPEFLTYFNYEAQQDKSGLPNDRFSAERPEGSISTLTIQRTEQRDSAMYRCASSFSPQGGETEAFFGQGTRLTVV.

This clonotype was seen more than once but under ten times. CDR3 DNA: TGTGCCAGCAGCCACACGACAGGAATCCCCGCGAACACCGGGGAGCTGTTTTTT. Its protein product is CASSHTTGIPANTGELFF. The rearrangement links TRBV14 to TRBJ2-2; tentatively, D is TRBD1 (6 bases). This CDR3 has 18 amino acids. V was clipped by 3 bases and J by 0 bases, with 17 bases between them. Per the germline V gene, CDR1 is SGHDN and CDR2 is FVKESK.

This clonotype was observed a few times. The chain has TRBV6-1 and TRBJ1-6; D gene ambiguous. This CDR3 has 13 residues. Trimming took off 4 bases at V and 4 bases at J, with 5 bases between the two ends. Germline V gives CDR1 MNHNS, CDR2 SASEGT. The CDR3 DNA reads TGTGCCAGCAGTGGGCCGTATAATTCACCCCTCCACTTT. This sequence encodes CASSGPYNSPLHF.

This clonotype was counted ten times or more. Here the CDR3 reads CASSFRSSGNTIYF. CDR3 sequence (DNA): TGTGCCAGCAGTTTTCGTTCGTCTGGAAACACCATATATTTT. The J gene is TRBJ1-3, the V gene TRBV12-3 or TRBV12-4; D call uncertain. This CDR3 comprises 14 residues. V was shortened by 3 bases and J by 1 base, with 7 bases between the two germline ends.

This clonotype was recorded many times. The junction departs from germline at one end; a sequencing error may be responsible. The chain combines TRBV2 with TRBJ2-5, with 7 bases lining up with TRBD2. CDR1 is SNHLY and CDR2 is FYNNEI in the germline V gene. The CDR3 totals 13 residues. CDR3 sequence: CASRAGRQGTQYF. The CDR3 nucleotides read TGTGCCAGCAGAGCGGGAAGGCAAGGGACCCAGTACTTC. Drawing the rest from reference TRBV2 and TRBJ2-5, the complete variable domain is EPEVTQTPSHQVTQMGQEVILRCVPISNHLYFYWYRQILGQKVEFLVSFYNNEISEKSEIFDDQFSVERPDGSNFTLKIRSTKLEDSAMYFCASRAGRQGTQYFGPGTRLLVL.

This clonotype was detected many times. The chain recombines TRBV2 with TRBJ2-5, with D unresolved. The CDR3 is 12 residues long. The germline V gene encodes CDR1 SNHLY and CDR2 FYNNEI. The V end lost 3 bases, the J end lost 2 bases, and 4 bases lay between the germline ends. The CDR3 DNA is TGTGCCAGCAGTGAGACGCAAGAGACCCAGTACTTC. As protein: CASSETQETQYF.